These 5 T cell receptor beta chains came from one sample sequenced in a study of shared clonotypes between healthy human individuals. Profiled with immunoSEQ multiplex PCR; TCRdb holds only in-frame clones, not every one. Here the sample spans 97,000 or so clones, over 40% being singletons. Material: PBMCs. Receptors were obtained from a woman aged 40 to 55 in good health. Some clones in this sample may be carry-over from other donors' samples.

V gene TRBV28 combines with J gene TRBJ2-7; TRBD1 is a possible D gene (5 bases). The V and J ends lost 0 bases and 2 bases respectively, with 11 bases between them. Germline V gene data show CDR1 as MDHEN and CDR2 as SYDVKM. The length of the CDR3 is 15 residues. The CDR3: CASSLWTQGPYEQYF. The CDR3 bases are TGTGCCAGCAGTTTATGGACCCAGGGCCCCTACGAGCAGTACTTC.

This clone has at least ten counts. V and J are TRBV5-1 and TRBJ2-7; D call uncertain. CDR3 length: 14 amino acids. CDR1 and CDR2 from the germline V gene are SGHRS and YFSETQ. Trimming took off 0 bases at V and 2 bases at J, with 9 bases between the two ends. The CDR3 loop reads CASSLGRAPYEQYF. DNA for the CDR3: TGCGCCAGCAGCTTGGGTCGAGCCCCCTACGAGCAGTACTTC.

As for this clone: The final CDR3 position lacks the conserved phenylalanine or tryptophan, pointing to a likely read error. The V call is TRBV6-6, the J call TRBJ2-2; the D gene could be TRBD1 or TRBD2 (5 bases each). The CDR3 runs 15 residues. Germline V gene lookup returns CDR1 MNHNY and CDR2 SVGAGI (reference sequence). Trimming stripped 5 bases from V and 1 base from J, with 11 bases between. The DNA of the CDR3 is TGTGCCAGCAGTGGGATTGGGGGGAACACCGGGGAGCTGTTTCTT. Translated, it gives CASSGIGGNTGELFL.

This clone showed up many times. The same CDR3 also results from other DNA sequences found in this sample. The chain employs TRBV15 and TRBJ2-4, with 7 bases identical to TRBD2. With 0 bases clipped from V and 7 bases from J, the junction kept 9 bases outside the gene matches. Germline CDR1 LNHNV, CDR2 YYDKDF (reference sequence). There are 16 residues in the CDR3. The DNA of the CDR3 is TGTGCCACCAGCAGAGAGGGGGGGACTCCGCCCAACATTCAGTACTTC. As protein: CATSREGGTPPNIQYF.

The chain recombines TRBV2 with TRBJ1-1, with D hard to call. V lost 11 bases and J 3 bases, leaving 10 bases between the germline ends. Germline CDR1 is SNHLY and CDR2 is FYNNEI. The CDR3 has 11 amino acids. The CDR3 bases are TGTGCCGTACGAAATCACACTGAAGCTTTCTTT. Residues: CAVRNHTEAFF.